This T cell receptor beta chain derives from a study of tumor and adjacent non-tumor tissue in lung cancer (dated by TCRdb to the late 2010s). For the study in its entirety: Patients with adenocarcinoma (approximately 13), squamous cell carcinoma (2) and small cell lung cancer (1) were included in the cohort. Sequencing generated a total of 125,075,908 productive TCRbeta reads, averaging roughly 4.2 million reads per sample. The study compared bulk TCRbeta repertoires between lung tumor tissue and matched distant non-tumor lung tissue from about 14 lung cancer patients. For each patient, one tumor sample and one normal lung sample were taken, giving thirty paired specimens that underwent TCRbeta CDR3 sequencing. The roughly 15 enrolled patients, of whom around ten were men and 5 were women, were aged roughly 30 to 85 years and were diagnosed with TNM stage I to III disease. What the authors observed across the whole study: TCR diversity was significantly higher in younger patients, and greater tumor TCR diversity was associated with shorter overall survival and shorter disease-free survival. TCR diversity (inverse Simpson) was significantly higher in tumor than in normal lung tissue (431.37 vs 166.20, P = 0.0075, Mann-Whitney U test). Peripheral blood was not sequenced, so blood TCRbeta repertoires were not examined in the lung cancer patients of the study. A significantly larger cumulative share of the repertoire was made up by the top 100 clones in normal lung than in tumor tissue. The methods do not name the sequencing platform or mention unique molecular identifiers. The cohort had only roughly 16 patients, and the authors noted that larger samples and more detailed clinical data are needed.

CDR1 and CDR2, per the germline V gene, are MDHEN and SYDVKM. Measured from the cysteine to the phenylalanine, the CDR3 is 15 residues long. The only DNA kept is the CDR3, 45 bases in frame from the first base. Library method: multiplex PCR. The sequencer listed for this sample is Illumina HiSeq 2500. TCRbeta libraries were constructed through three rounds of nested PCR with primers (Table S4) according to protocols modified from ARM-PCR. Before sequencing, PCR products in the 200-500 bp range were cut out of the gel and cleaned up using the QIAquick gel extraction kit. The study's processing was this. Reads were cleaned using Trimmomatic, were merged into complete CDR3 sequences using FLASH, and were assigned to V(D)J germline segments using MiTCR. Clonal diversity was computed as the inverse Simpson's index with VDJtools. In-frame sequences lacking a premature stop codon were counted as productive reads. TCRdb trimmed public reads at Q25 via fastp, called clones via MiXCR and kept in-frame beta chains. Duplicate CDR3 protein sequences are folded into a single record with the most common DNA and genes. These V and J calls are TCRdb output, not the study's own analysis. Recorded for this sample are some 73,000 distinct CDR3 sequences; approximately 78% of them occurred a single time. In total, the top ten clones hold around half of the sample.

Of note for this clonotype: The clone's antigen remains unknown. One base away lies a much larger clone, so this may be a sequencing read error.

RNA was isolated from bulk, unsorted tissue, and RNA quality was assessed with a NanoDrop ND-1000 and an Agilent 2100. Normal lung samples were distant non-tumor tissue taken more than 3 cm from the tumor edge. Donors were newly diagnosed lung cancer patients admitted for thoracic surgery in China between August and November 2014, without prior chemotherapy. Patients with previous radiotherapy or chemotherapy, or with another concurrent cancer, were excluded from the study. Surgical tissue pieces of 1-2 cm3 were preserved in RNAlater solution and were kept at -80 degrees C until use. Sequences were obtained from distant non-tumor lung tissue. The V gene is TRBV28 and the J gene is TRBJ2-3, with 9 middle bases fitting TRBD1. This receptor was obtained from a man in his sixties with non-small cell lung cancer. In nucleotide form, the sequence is TGTGCCAACAGTCTAAGGGACAGGGTGGGAGATACGCAGTATTTT. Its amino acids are CANSLRDRVGDTQYF. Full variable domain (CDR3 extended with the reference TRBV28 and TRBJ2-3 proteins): DVKVTQSSRYLVKRTGEKVFLECVQDMDHENMFWYRQDPGLGLRLIYFSYDVKMKEKGDIPEGYSVSREKKERFSLILESASTNQTSMYLCANSLRDRVGDTQYFGPGTRLTVL.